This record covers a single T cell receptor (beta chain). In the original processing: Amplified reference gene primers provided the basis for estimating nucleated cell counts. Here immunoSEQ multiplex PCR was the method, and the copy in TCRdb shows in-frame clones only, minus some. V, J and clone size reflect that table, while D and trimming were determined from the DNA. The sample carries about 69,000 clones, 90% recorded once. These data belong to a study of blood T cell repertoires in COVID-19. Study-wide background: T cells, B-cell-depleted T cells, or PBMCs provided the cDNA or gDNA that served as material.

Trimming removed 6 bases from V and 0 bases from J, with 12 bases in between. Germline CDR1 reads SEHNR; CDR2 reads FQNEAQ (reference sequence). This CDR3 has 16 amino acids. The chain uses TRBV7-9 and TRBJ2-6, with TRBD1 as a possible D gene (5 bases). The clonotype was recovered from a man in his fifties or sixties with acute or convalescent COVID-19. Sequencing was performed on peripheral blood. The CDR3 sequence is CASSTHRFSGANVLTF. Here the CDR3 DNA reads TGTGCCAGCAGTACGCACAGGTTCTCTGGGGCCAACGTCCTGACTTTC. The full variable domain, its missing parts supplied by reference TRBV7-9 and TRBJ2-6, is DTGVSQNPRHKITKRGQNVTFRCDPISEHNRLYWYRQTLGQGPEFLTYFQNEAQLEKSRLLSDRFSAERPKGSFSTLEIQRTEQGDSAMYLCASSTHRFSGANVLTFGAGSRLTVL.